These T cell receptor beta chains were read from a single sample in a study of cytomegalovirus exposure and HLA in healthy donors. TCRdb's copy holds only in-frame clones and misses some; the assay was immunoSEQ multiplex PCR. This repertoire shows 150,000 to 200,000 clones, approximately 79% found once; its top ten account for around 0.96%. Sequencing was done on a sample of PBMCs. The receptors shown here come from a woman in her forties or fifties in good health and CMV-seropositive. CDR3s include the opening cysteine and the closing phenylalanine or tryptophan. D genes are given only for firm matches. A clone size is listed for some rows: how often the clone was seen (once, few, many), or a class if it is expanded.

CASSWDREKGYTF TGTGCCAGCAGTTGGGACAGGGAAAAAGGCTACACCTTC TRBD1 TRBJ1-2 TRBV2 NA
CASSPYRASGNTIYF TGTGCCAGCAGCCCATACAGGGCGTCCGGAAACACCATATATTTT NA TRBJ1-3 TRBV6-5 NA
CASSPGGARGGEAFF TGTGCCAGCAGTCCCGGGGGGGCACGGGGCGGTGAAGCTTTCTTT NA TRBJ1-1 TRBV2 NA
CASSVVIGSEQYF TGTGCCAGCAGCGTGGTCATCGGTTCCGAGCAGTACTTC NA TRBJ2-7 TRBV9 NA
CASSWGDSPLHF TGTGCCAGCAGTTGGGGGGATTCACCCCTCCACTTT NA TRBJ1-6 TRBV2 few
CASSLGHRSGNTIYF TGTGCCAGCAGCTTGGGACACCGCTCTGGAAACACCATATATTTT NA TRBJ1-3 TRBV7-2 few
CASRSGPGGMNTEAFF TGTGCCAGTAGATCCGGCCCGGGAGGGATGAACACTGAAGCTTTCTTT NA TRBJ1-1 TRBV19 NA
CASSLDGQLYNEQFF TGTGCCAGCAGCTTGGATGGACAGCTTTACAATGAGCAGTTCTTC NA TRBJ2-1 TRBV5-5 NA
CASSLGAGANVLTF TGTGCCAGCAGCCTCGGGGCTGGGGCCAACGTCCTGACTTTC NA TRBJ2-6 TRBV6-6 few
CASSPTYGYTF TGTGCCAGCAGCCCTACGTATGGCTACACCTTC NA TRBJ1-2 TRBV7-2 NA
CASSPYDSSYEQYF TGTGCCAGCAGCCCCTACGACAGTTCCTACGAGCAGTACTTC NA TRBJ2-7 TRBV7-6 NA
CASSDVSGSYEQYF TGTGCCAGCAGTGACGTTAGCGGGAGTTACGAGCAGTACTTC TRBD2 TRBJ2-7 TRBV6-1 NA
CASSGRGRTEAFF TGTGCCAGCAGCGGCAGGGGGCGGACTGAAGCTTTCTTT TRBD1 TRBJ1-1 TRBV7-2 NA
CAWSRNLGDFRSYNEQFF TGTGCCTGGAGTCGAAATCTAGGGGACTTCCGCTCCTACAATGAGCAGTTCTTC NA TRBJ2-1 TRBV30 NA
CASSLQGWETQYF TGTGCCAGCAGTCTACAGGGGTGGGAGACCCAGTACTTC TRBD1 TRBJ2-5 TRBV27 NA
CASSSGYRNSEAFF TGTGCCAGCAGCTCAGGGTATAGGAACTCTGAAGCTTTCTTT NA TRBJ1-1 TRBV5-6 NA
CASSQEKGAGSPLHF TGCGCCAGCAGCCAAGAGAAGGGGGCTGGATCACCCCTCCACTTT TRBD1 TRBJ1-6 TRBV4-3 NA
CASSQQDYGYTF TGTGCCAGCTCTCAACAGGACTATGGCTACACCTTC NA TRBJ1-2 TRBV18 NA
CASSWSSGANVLTF TGTGCCAGCAGTTGGAGTTCTGGGGCCAACGTCCTGACTTTC NA TRBJ2-6 TRBV27 NA
CASSLIGQTSYEQYF TGCGCCAGCAGCTTGATAGGACAGACGAGCTACGAGCAGTACTTC NA TRBJ2-7 TRBV5-1 few
CASTSAGRGLIGGAFF TGTGCCAGCACGTCCGCCGGCAGGGGGCTTATTGGCGGAGCTTTCTTT TRBD1 TRBJ1-1 TRBV28 NA
CASSLAQGTYTGELFF TGTGCCAGCAGCTTAGCACAGGGGACCTACACCGGGGAGCTGTTTTTT TRBD1 TRBJ2-2 TRBV11-3 NA
CASSFRTGGPGANVLTF TGTGCCAGCAGCTTCAGGACAGGGGGGCCTGGGGCCAACGTCCTGACTTTC TRBD1 TRBJ2-6 TRBV13 NA
CASSLRLAGAGTDTQYF TGTGCCAGCAGTCTGCGCCTAGCGGGGGCGGGCACAGATACGCAGTATTTT TRBD2 TRBJ2-3 TRBV27 NA
CASSYSEGQGSQPQHF TGTGCCAGCAGTTACTCCGAGGGACAGGGGTCTCAGCCCCAGCATTTT TRBD1 TRBJ1-5 TRBV6-6 NA
CASSERLSNQPQHF TGTGCCAGCAGTGAGAGACTCAGCAATCAGCCCCAGCATTTT NA TRBJ1-5 TRBV2 NA
CASSQEAQGISYEQYF TGTGCCAGCAGCCAAGAGGCCCAGGGCATCTCCTACGAGCAGTACTTC NA TRBJ2-7 TRBV4-2 once
CASRREQYF TGCGCCAGCAGAAGGGAGCAGTACTTC NA TRBJ2-5 TRBV23-1 NA
CASIQDRAPRAFF TGTGCCAGCATCCAGGACAGGGCCCCTAGAGCTTTCTTT TRBD1 TRBJ1-1 TRBV6-1 NA
CASSFPLAGNTDTQYF TGTGCCAGCAGCTTTCCCCTAGCGGGGAACACAGATACGCAGTATTTT TRBD2 TRBJ2-3 TRBV7-2 NA
CASSPRVSTDRVAKNIQYF TGTGCCAGCAGCCCACGGGTGTCCACGGACAGGGTAGCTAAAAACATTCAGTACTTC TRBD1 TRBJ2-4 TRBV5-4 NA
CASSLVQGGWALHF TGTGCCAGCAGCTTAGTACAGGGGGGCTGGGCCCTCCACTTT TRBD1 TRBJ1-6 TRBV7-2 NA
CASSLDPGADRAFF TGCGCCAGCAGCTTGGATCCAGGGGCGGATCGAGCTTTCTTT NA TRBJ1-1 TRBV5-1 once
CASRSQGRGNQPQHF TGTGCCAGCAGGTCACAGGGCCGGGGCAATCAGCCCCAGCATTTT NA TRBJ1-5 TRBV6-5 NA
CASSPGRGYGYTF TGTGCCAGCAGCCCAGGGCGGGGATATGGCTACACCTTC NA TRBJ1-2 TRBV6-5 NA
CASSLDGGRVYSPLHF TGTGCCAGCAGCTTGGACGGCGGCAGGGTTTATTCACCCCTCCACTTT NA TRBJ1-6 TRBV5-6 few
CAWSVTGTGLHEQYF TGTGCCTGGAGTGTGACAGGGACAGGGCTACACGAGCAGTACTTC TRBD1 TRBJ2-7 TRBV30 NA
CASSWTRDNEQFF TGTGCCAGCAGTTGGACCAGGGACAATGAGCAGTTCTTC NA TRBJ2-1 TRBV6-5 NA
CASSQGWGHNQPQHF TGCGCCAGCAGCCAAGGTTGGGGCCACAATCAGCCCCAGCATTTT NA TRBJ1-5 TRBV4-3 NA
CATSPRGLAVTYEQYF TGTGCCACCAGCCCCCGCGGACTAGCGGTTACCTACGAGCAGTACTTC TRBD2 TRBJ2-7 TRBV15 NA
CASSIATIYNEQFF TGTGCCAGTAGTATAGCGACAATTTACAATGAGCAGTTCTTC NA TRBJ2-1 TRBV19 many
CASSQETATLNYGYTF TGCGCCAGCAGCCAAGAGACAGCCACGCTTAACTATGGCTACACCTTC NA TRBJ1-2 TRBV4-1 NA
CASTRDRVGNTIYF TGCGCCAGCACCCGGGACAGGGTCGGAAACACCATATATTTT TRBD1 TRBJ1-3 TRBV4-1 NA
CASSLLTGIGTEAFF TGTGCCAGCAGTTTATTAACAGGGATTGGCACTGAAGCTTTCTTT NA TRBJ1-1 TRBV28 NA
CASSAHQGLNTEAFF TGTGCCAGCAGCGCGCACCAGGGATTGAACACTGAAGCTTTCTTT NA TRBJ1-1 TRBV9 NA
CASSEWNRNQPQHF TGTGCCAGCAGTGAATGGAACAGAAATCAGCCCCAGCATTTT NA TRBJ1-5 TRBV25-1 NA
CASTGQGWGYTF TGTGCCAGCACCGGACAGGGGTGGGGCTACACCTTC TRBD1 TRBJ1-2 TRBV6-1 few
CASSLLGSEKLFF TGTGCCAGCAGTTTATTAGGGAGTGAAAAACTGTTTTTT NA TRBJ1-4 TRBV27 NA
CASSHQGARNYGYTF TGCGCCAGCAGCCACCAGGGGGCGCGAAACTATGGCTACACCTTC TRBD1 TRBJ1-2 TRBV4-1 NA
CASSFFVGGESNQPQHF TGTGCCAGCAGCTTTTTCGTCGGGGGTGAAAGCAATCAGCCCCAGCATTTT NA TRBJ1-5 TRBV5-6 NA
CASGQGNNSPLHF TGTGCCAGCGGACAGGGGAATAATTCACCCCTCCACTTT TRBD1 TRBJ1-6 TRBV6-5 NA
CASGPGGATQETQYF TGTGCCAGCGGCCCCGGCGGGGCCACCCAAGAGACCCAGTACTTC NA TRBJ2-5 TRBV7-2 once
CASSQGAPPEEQYF TGTGCCAGCAGCCAAGGGGCCCCTCCGGAAGAGCAGTACTTC NA TRBJ2-7 TRBV4-2 NA
CASRGWTGELFF TGTGCCAGCCGGGGGTGGACCGGGGAGCTGTTTTTT NA TRBJ2-2 TRBV28 NA
CASSAGTGGGNQPQHF TGTGCCAGCAGCGCCGGGACAGGGGGCGGGAATCAGCCCCAGCATTTT TRBD1 TRBJ1-5 TRBV7-9 NA